The 5 T cell receptor beta chains presented below share a single source sample, sequenced in a study of beta chain features in type 1 diabetes. The study reverse transcribed the entire isolated RNA, so it sequenced expressed TCRB transcripts. Some clones are missing from TCRdb's copy, which holds only in-frame ones; the method was immunoSEQ multiplex PCR. The sample lists over 500,000 clones; about 14% were seen once. Sequencing used naive CD4+ T cells from blood. These receptors all stem from a man aged 18 to 30 in good health.

The sample holds a few counts of this clone. The V call is TRBV13, the J call TRBJ2-1; 12 nucleotides align to TRBD2. This CDR3 contains 20 residues. CDR1 and CDR2 from the germline V gene are PRHDT and FYEKMQ (reference sequence). V shed 2 bases, J shed 2 bases, and the junction held 13 bases outside the gene matches. CDR3 sequence: CASSLYGLTSGGHTYNEQFF. CDR3 bases: TGTGCCAGCAGCTTATATGGGCTGACTAGCGGGGGCCATACCTACAATGAGCAGTTCTTC.

V is TRBV7-2 and J is TRBJ2-7, with D perhaps TRBD1 (6 bases). V was clipped by 1 base and J by 3 bases, with 13 bases between them. The CDR3 totals 15 residues. From germline, CDR1 is SGHTA and CDR2 FQGNSA. The CDR3 reads CASSLVGGPLYEQYF. The CDR3 DNA reads as TGTGCCAGCAGCTTAGTAGGGGGTCCCCTCTACGAGCAGTACTTC. Full variable domain (remainder filled in from reference TRBV7-2 and TRBJ2-7): GAGVSQSPSNKVTEKGKDVELRCDPISGHTALYWYRQSLGQGLEFLIYFQGNSAPDKSGLPSDRFSAERTGGSVSTLTIQRTQQEDSAVYLCASSLVGGPLYEQYFGPGTRLTVT.

This chain connects TRBV9 to TRBJ2-5, with TRBD1 matching over 10 bases. The germline gives CDR1 SGDLS, CDR2 YYNGEE. V shed 4 bases and J 4 bases; nucleotides not matched to a gene: 1. The CDR3 is made up of 13 amino acids. The CDR3: CASSRQGAETQYF. The CDR3 DNA sequence: TGTGCCAGCAGCCGACAGGGGGCAGAGACCCAGTACTTC.

This clone has a handful of counts. The CDR3 bases are TGTGCCAGCAGCAAAACCGGGACAGGGCACGAGCAGTACTTC. Its protein product is CASSKTGTGHEQYF. This chain links TRBV2 with TRBJ2-7, with 9 bases matching TRBD1. Unmatched junction bases numbered 8, after V lost 6 bases and J lost 5 bases. In germline, CDR1 is SNHLY, CDR2 FYNNEI. CDR3 size: 14 residues.

The DNA for the CDR3 is TGTGCCAGCAGCTCCTTTGGCGGGGAGCTGTTTTTT. Its translation is CASSSFGGELFF. This chain uses TRBV11-3 with TRBJ2-2; the D is unclear. CDR1 and CDR2 (germline): SGHNT, YENEEA. V was trimmed by 4 bases and J by 7 bases, leaving 7 bases between them. The CDR3 covers 12 residues.